The 7 T cell receptor beta chains below were found in one sample sequenced in a study of blood T cell repertoires in COVID-19 (dated by TCRdb to 2020 to 2022). Library creation used the immunoSEQ multiplex PCR assay. As stored in TCRdb, this immuneACCESS dataset retains in-frame rearrangements with V and J assigned. A fraction of the clones does not appear; measured against another copy, unresolved V genes explain less than half of the discrepancy, and the remainder lacks a known reason. Across this sample there are around 120,000 clones, with roughly nine tenths seen only once. The ten largest clonotypes hold 4% to 5% of the sample. The specimen sequenced was peripheral blood. Receptors were obtained from a man aged 60 to 75 with COVID-19, enrolled during active disease.

This chain joins TRBV19 and TRBJ2-7, with D perhaps TRBD1 (5 bases). CDR3 length: 13 residues. Germline-derived CDR1 and CDR2 are LNHDA and SQIVND (reference sequence). Trimming stripped 6 bases from V and 6 bases from J, with 15 bases between. CDR3 in amino acids: CASSPFQGTEQYF. In nucleotides, the CDR3 is TGTGCCAGTAGCCCCTTCCAGGGCACCGAGCAGTACTTC.

J is TRBJ1-2 and V is TRBV29-1; TRBD1 matches 10 bases. After removal of 3 bases from V and 4 bases from J, the junction contained 8 bases not matched to a gene. Germline loops: CDR1 SQVTM, CDR2 ANQGSEA. This CDR3 spans 15 amino acids. CDR3 nucleotide sequence: TGCAGCGTTGAGAGGGGACAGGGGAAGTCCTATGGCTACACCTTC. Protein product: CSVERGQGKSYGYTF.

The J gene is TRBJ2-7, the V gene TRBV18, with D tentatively TRBD1 (6 bases). This CDR3 has 15 amino acids. The V end was cut by 2 bases, the J end by 7 bases, with 18 bases between. Looked up from germline, CDR1 is KGHSH and CDR2 is LQKENI. The CDR3, as DNA: TGTGCCAGCTCACCATTGGGGGCCGCCGACGGGGAGCAGTACTTC. It yields the protein CASSPLGAADGEQYF.

This chain joins TRBV27 and TRBJ2-1; TRBD1 matches 10 bases. Germline-derived CDR1 and CDR2 are MNHEY and SMNVEV (reference sequence). The V segment lost 3 bases and the J segment 13 bases; nucleotides outside the gene matches: 6. The CDR3 has 13 residues. The CDR3 reads CASSFGQGGIQFF. The DNA of the CDR3 is TGTGCCAGCAGTTTCGGACAGGGGGGAATCCAGTTCTTC.

The rearrangement uses TRBV30 and TRBJ1-1; 8 bases map to TRBD1. CDR1 and CDR2 (germline): GTSNPN, SVGIG (reference sequence). CDR3 length: 12 residues. The ends lost 5 bases at V and 4 bases at J; junction bases unmatched: 3. The CDR3 protein is CAWDRGFTEAFF. In DNA form, the CDR3 reads TGTGCCTGGGACAGGGGTTTCACTGAAGCTTTCTTT.

The genes are TRBV30 and TRBJ1-4; perhaps TRBD1 as D (5 bases). CDR1 GTSNPN and CDR2 SVGIG come from the germline V gene (reference sequence). The CDR3 is 16 amino acids. V lost 3 bases and J 8 bases, leaving 22 bases between the germline ends. This CDR3 reads CAWRHPQDTVGEKLFF. As DNA, the CDR3 is TGTGCCTGGAGGCACCCACAGGATACCGTAGGGGAAAAACTGTTTTTT.

In DNA, the CDR3 is TGTGCCAGCACCTCGGGACTAGCGGGGCAAGAGACCCAGTACTTC. This gives the protein CASTSGLAGQETQYF. This chain joins TRBV5-4 and TRBJ2-5; 13 bases map to TRBD2. Trimming cost V 6 bases and J 2 bases; bases outside gene matches: 4. Per the germline V gene, CDR1 is SGHNT and CDR2 is YYREEE (reference sequence). The CDR3 extends over 15 amino acids.